The 16 T cell receptor beta chains presented below share a single source sample, sequenced in a study of vaccination effects on CD4 cells after COVID-19 (dated by TCRdb to 2021 to 2024). In the ViraFEST assay, PBMC were stimulated with viral peptide pools, and TCR sequencing was then used to find antigen-specific CD4+ T cell clonotypes based on their expansion. After around ten days of culture, CD4+ T cells were isolated with the EasySep CD4+ T cell isolation kit. PCR-confirmed SARS-CoV-2 infection had occurred in convalescent patients between March and December 2020, before the Alpha, Beta and Delta variants emerged in the United States. Their antigen targets remain unknown. To prepare the library, the immunoSEQ multiplex PCR assay was applied. The table comes from immuneACCESS by way of TCRdb, which keeps in-frame sequences with V and J called. Part of the clones is missing from these tables; in studies checked, under half for an unresolved V gene and the rest for unknown reasons. This sample is represented by approximately 33,000 clones; 55% to 75% of them were singletons. Clones ranked in the top ten supply about 15% of the sample.

The sample here was CD4+ T cells from PBMCs cultured with HCoV-NL63 spike peptides, taken before COVID-19 vaccination. The cell subset or site label on this specimen signifies: HCoV-NL63 spike overlapping peptide pool stimulation. Source of these receptors: a human donor who had a prior SARS-CoV-2 infection.

CDR3 in DNA: TGTGCCAGTAGCTTGGGACTATCAACCAATACGCAGTATTTT. Translated, it gives CASSLGLSTNTQYF. The V gene is TRBV19, the J gene TRBJ2-3; 7 nucleotides agree with TRBD2. This CDR3 contains 14 residues. The germline V gene encodes CDR1 LNHDA and CDR2 SQIVND (reference sequence). Trimming at V came to 6 bases and at J to 7 bases, leaving 10 bases not matched to a gene.

The chain joins TRBV24-1 to TRBJ2-3, with a weak D call TRBD2 (5 bases). CDR1 is KGHDR and CDR2 is SFDVKD in the germline V gene. The CDR3 is 17 residues long. The germline V and J ends were trimmed by 0 bases and 0 bases, with 12 bases remaining between them. This chain's CDR3 is CATSDLPTSPSTDTQYF. As DNA, the CDR3 is TGTGCCACCAGTGATTTGCCTACTAGTCCAAGCACAGATACGCAGTATTTT.

The chain carries TRBV7-2 and TRBJ2-1; TRBD2 aligns across 10 bases. Germline CDR1 is SGHTA and CDR2 is FQGNSA. CDR3 size: 12 residues. V dropped 5 bases and J dropped 15; count of bases not matched to a gene: 7. The CDR3 nucleotides are TGTGCCAGCAGCCAGATGGGACTAGCGCGGTTCTTC. It is translated as CASSQMGLARFF.

The chain employs TRBV18 and TRBJ2-1, with D perhaps matching TRBD2 (6 bases). Deletions cut 3 bases from V and 2 bases from J, with 23 bases between. The CDR3 runs 19 residues. Germline V gene lookup returns CDR1 KGHSH and CDR2 LQKENI. In DNA, the CDR3 is TGTGCCAGCTCACCCGTAAAAGGGGACTGGGTAACCGCCTACAATGAGCAGTTCTTC. Its translation is CASSPVKGDWVTAYNEQFF.

The genes are TRBV5-1 and TRBJ2-7; 9 nucleotides agree with TRBD2. The CDR3 has 15 amino acids. With V trimmed by 4 bases and J by 2 bases, 7 bases remained unmatched. Germline CDR1 is SGHRS and CDR2 is YFSETQ. CDR3 in DNA: TGCGCCAGCAGCCCTACCGGGACTAGCACCTACGAGCAGTACTTC. Its translation is CASSPTGTSTYEQYF.

The chain combines TRBV5-5 with TRBJ1-1; TRBD1 matches 8 bases. This CDR3 has 14 residues. Trimming took 4 bases from V and 5 from J; bases not matched to a gene: 7. Germline loops: CDR1 SGHKS, CDR2 YYEKEE (reference sequence). CDR3 in amino acids: CASSPRQGLTEAFF. The CDR3 coding sequence is TGTGCCAGCAGCCCTAGACAGGGGCTAACTGAAGCTTTCTTT. Complete variable domain (other parts from reference TRBV5-5 and TRBJ1-1): DAGVTQSPTHLIKTRGQQVTLRCSPISGHKSVSWYQQVLGQGPQFIFQYYEKEERGRGNFPDRFSARQFPNYSSELNVNALLLGDSALYLCASSPRQGLTEAFFGQGTRLTVV.

This clone was recorded at least ten times. The V call is TRBV7-9, the J call TRBJ1-2; D call uncertain. V was clipped by 5 bases and J by 0 bases, with 7 bases between them. CDR1 is SEHNR, CDR2 FQNEAQ, per germline (reference sequence). The CDR3 totals 13 residues. CDR3 nucleotide sequence: TGTGCCAGCAGCGATAGGACTAACTATGGCTACACCTTC. Encoded protein: CASSDRTNYGYTF. The full variable domain, completed using reference TRBV7-9 and TRBJ1-2, is DTGVSQNPRHKITKRGQNVTFRCDPISEHNRLYWYRQTLGQGPEFLTYFQNEAQLEKSRLLSDRFSAERPKGSFSTLEIQRTEQGDSAMYLCASSDRTNYGYTFGSGTRLTVV.

This chain uses TRBV7-6 with TRBJ2-5, with 10 positions matching TRBD2. The V and J ends lost 5 bases and 0 bases, in that order; junction bases with no gene match: 18. Germline loops: CDR1 SGHVS, CDR2 FNYEAQ. This CDR3 region has 20 residues. The CDR3 coding sequence is TGTGCCAGCAGCCCTACGGGGGGTGCTAGCGGGAGAGTTTACCAAGAGACCCAGTACTTC. It encodes CASSPTGGASGRVYQETQYF.

This chain uses TRBV6-5 with TRBJ2-3; D gene unclear. The V gene lost 4 bases and the J gene lost 4 bases, with 9 bases spanning the gap. CDR3 length equals 13 residues. In germline, CDR1 is MNHEY, CDR2 SVGAGI. The CDR3 reads CASSLFWADTQYF. CDR3 nucleotides: TGTGCCAGCAGTTTGTTTTGGGCAGATACGCAGTATTTT.

On this clone itself: The junction and the germline gene differ at one end; a read error may be behind it. The chain recombines TRBV6-1 with TRBJ2-1; the match to TRBD2 covers 8 bases. In germline, CDR1 is MNHNS, CDR2 SASEGT. This CDR3 spans 15 amino acids. The CDR3 loop is CASGESGGLYNEQFF. In DNA form, the CDR3 reads TGTGCCAGCGGTGAAAGCGGGGGCCTGTACAATGAGCAGTTCTTC.

CDR3 nucleotide sequence: TGTGCCAGCAGCTCTGGAGGTATAGTGGTAGTC. Translation: CASSSGGIVVV. The V call is TRBV3-1 (or the pseudogene TRBV3-2), the J call TRBJ2-7; tentatively, D is TRBD2 (5 bases). CDR1 and CDR2 from the germline V gene are LGHDT and YNNKEL (reference sequence). This CDR3 has 11 amino acids.

The chain carries TRBV15 and TRBJ2-3, with D uncertain. The CDR3 has 14 residues. The V end lost 0 bases, the J end lost 3 bases, and 7 bases lay between the germline ends. Germline CDR1 is LNHNV and CDR2 is YYDKDF (reference sequence). CDR3 sequence: CATSRDRRTDTQYF. The CDR3 coding sequence is TGTGCCACCAGCAGAGATCGCAGGACAGATACGCAGTATTTT.

This chain uses TRBV30 with TRBJ2-3; D unresolved. Trimming shortened V by 0 bases and J by 1 base, and 5 bases separated the two germline ends. Germline V CDR1 and CDR2: GTSNPN, SVGIG (reference sequence). This CDR3 spans 13 amino acids. The CDR3 sequence: CAWSVWGTDTQYF. The DNA of the CDR3 is TGTGCCTGGAGTGTATGGGGCACAGATACGCAGTATTTT.

J is TRBJ1-1 and V is TRBV5-5; D might be TRBD1 (5 bases). There are 14 residues in the CDR3. V lost 0 bases and J lost 8, with 14 bases in between. Germline V CDR1 and CDR2: SGHKS, YYEKEE (reference sequence). The CDR3 DNA reads TGTGCCAGCAGCTTGGTCGGGGCGGGCAGAGAAGCTTTCTTT. It specifies CASSLVGAGREAFF.

The chain recombines TRBV7-9 with TRBJ2-1; 10 bases are a match to TRBD2. With V trimmed by 1 base and J by 3 bases, 3 bases remained unmatched. This CDR3 contains 16 residues. Germline CDR1 reads SEHNR; CDR2 reads FQNEAQ (reference sequence). The CDR3 nucleotides read TGTGCCAGCAGCTTAGTCGGGACTAGCGTCTACAATGAGCAGTTCTTC. It specifies CASSLVGTSVYNEQFF.

The chain employs TRBV5-4 and TRBJ2-3; 8 bases fit TRBD2. The CDR3 totals 15 residues. V shed 4 bases and J 2 bases; nucleotides not matched to a gene: 6. Germline CDR1 and CDR2: SGHNT and YYREEE (reference sequence). DNA of the CDR3: TGTGCCAGCAGCGGTAGCGGGGAGCACACAGATACGCAGTATTTT. This codes for CASSGSGEHTDTQYF.